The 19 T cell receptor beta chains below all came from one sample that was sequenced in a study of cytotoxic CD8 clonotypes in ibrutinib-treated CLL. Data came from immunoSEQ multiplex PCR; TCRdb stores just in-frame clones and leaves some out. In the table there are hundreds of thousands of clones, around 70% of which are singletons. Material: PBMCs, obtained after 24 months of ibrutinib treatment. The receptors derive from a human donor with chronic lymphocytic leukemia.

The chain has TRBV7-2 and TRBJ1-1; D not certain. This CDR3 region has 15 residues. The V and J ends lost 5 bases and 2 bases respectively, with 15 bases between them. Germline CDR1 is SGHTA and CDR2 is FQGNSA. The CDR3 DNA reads TGTGCCAGCAGCCCCACTAGTCGCACCAACACTGAAGCTTTCTTT. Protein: CASSPTSRTNTEAFF.

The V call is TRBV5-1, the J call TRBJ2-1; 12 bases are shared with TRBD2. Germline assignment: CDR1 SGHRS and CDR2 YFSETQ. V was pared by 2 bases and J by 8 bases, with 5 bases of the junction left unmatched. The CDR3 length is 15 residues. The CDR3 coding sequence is TGCGCCAGCAGCTTACGACTAGCGGGAGCAGATGAGCAGTTCTTC. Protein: CASSLRLAGADEQFF.

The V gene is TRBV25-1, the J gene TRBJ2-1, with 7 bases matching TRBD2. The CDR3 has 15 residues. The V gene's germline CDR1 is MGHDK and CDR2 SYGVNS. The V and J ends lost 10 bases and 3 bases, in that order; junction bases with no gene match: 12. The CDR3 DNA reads TGTGCCACCCTAGCGGCCCTAGGGGTCTACAATGAGCAGTTCTTC. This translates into CATLAALGVYNEQFF.

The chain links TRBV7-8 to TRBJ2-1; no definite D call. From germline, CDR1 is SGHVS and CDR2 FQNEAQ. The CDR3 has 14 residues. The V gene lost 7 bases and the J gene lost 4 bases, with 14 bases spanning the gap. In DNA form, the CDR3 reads TGTGCCAGCACCCTAAACGACATATACAATGAGCAGTTCTTC. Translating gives CASTLNDIYNEQFF.

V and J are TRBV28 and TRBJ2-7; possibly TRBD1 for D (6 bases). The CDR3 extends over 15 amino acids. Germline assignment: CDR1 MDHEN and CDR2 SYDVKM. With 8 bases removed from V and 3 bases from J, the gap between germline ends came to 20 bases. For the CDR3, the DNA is TGTGCCAGCGCACGTCGGGACACGACCTTCTACGAGCAGTACTTC. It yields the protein CASARRDTTFYEQYF.

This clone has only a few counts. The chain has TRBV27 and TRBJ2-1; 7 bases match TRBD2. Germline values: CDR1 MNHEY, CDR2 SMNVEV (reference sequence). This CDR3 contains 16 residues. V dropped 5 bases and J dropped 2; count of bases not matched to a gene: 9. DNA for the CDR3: TGTGCCAGCAGTCCTTCGGGAGGAGGAGCCTACAATGAGCAGTTCTTC. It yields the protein CASSPSGGGAYNEQFF.

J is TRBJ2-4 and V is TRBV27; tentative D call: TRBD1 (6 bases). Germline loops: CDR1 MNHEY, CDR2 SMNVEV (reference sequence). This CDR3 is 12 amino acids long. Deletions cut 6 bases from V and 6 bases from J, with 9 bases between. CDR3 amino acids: CASSSTGNIQYF. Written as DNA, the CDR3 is TGTGCCAGCAGCTCGACAGGAAACATTCAGTACTTC.

Here the CDR3 reads CASSLTGYEQYF. The CDR3 DNA reads TGTGCCAGCAGTCTGACAGGTTACGAGCAGTACTTC. This rearrangement joins TRBV6-5 to TRBJ2-7; possible D gene TRBD1, 6 bases. Germline V gives CDR1 MNHEY, CDR2 SVGAGI. The CDR3 runs to 12 residues. Trimming shortened V by 5 bases and J by 4 bases, and 9 bases separated the two germline ends.

CDR3 sequence reads: CASSQDIGASRREAFF. The CDR3 coding sequence is TGCGCCAGCAGCCAAGATATAGGGGCCAGCAGGCGTGAAGCTTTCTTT. This chain joins TRBV4-3 and TRBJ1-1; TRBD1 is a possible D gene (5 bases). The V end was cut by 0 bases, the J end by 7 bases, with 18 bases between. The CDR3 covers 16 residues. From germline, CDR1 is LGHNA and CDR2 YSLEER.

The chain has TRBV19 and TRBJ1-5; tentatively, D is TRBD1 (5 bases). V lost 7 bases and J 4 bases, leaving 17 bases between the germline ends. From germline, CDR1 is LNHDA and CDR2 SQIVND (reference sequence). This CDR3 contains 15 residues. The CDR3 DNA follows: TGTGCCAGTAATGTGCTTTGGGGGACGAATCAGCCCCAGCATTTT. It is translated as CASNVLWGTNQPQHF.

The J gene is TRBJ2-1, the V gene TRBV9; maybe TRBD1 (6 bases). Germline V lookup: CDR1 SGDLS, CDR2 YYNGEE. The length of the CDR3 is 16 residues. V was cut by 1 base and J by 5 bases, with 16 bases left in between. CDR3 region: CASSVQGWTRHNEQFF. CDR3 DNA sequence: TGTGCCAGCAGCGTACAGGGGTGGACGCGACACAATGAGCAGTTCTTC.

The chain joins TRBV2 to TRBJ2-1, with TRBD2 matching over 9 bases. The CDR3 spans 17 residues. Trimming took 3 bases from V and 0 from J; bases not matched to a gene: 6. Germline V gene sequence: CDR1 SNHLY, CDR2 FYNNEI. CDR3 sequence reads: CASSDQAGGSSYNEQFF. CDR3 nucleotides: TGTGCCAGCAGTGACCAGGCGGGGGGGAGCTCCTACAATGAGCAGTTCTTC.

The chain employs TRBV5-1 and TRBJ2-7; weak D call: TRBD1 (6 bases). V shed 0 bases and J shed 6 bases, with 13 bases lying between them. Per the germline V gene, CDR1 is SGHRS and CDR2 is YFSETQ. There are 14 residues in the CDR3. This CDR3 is CASSLDREEREQYF. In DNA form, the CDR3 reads TGCGCCAGCAGCTTGGACAGGGAAGAACGCGAGCAGTACTTC.

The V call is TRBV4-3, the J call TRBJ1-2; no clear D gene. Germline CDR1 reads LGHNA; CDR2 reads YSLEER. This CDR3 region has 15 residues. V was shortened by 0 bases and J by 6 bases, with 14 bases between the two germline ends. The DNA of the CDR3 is TGCGCCAGCAGCCAAGATGTCGGGAAAGGAAATGGCTACACCTTC. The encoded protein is CASSQDVGKGNGYTF.

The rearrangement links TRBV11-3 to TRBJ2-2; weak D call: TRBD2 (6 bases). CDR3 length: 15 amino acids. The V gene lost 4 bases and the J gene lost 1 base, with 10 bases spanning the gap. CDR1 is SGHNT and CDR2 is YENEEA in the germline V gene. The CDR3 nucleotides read TGTGCCAGCAGCTCAATAGCGGAGAACACCGGGGAGCTGTTTTTT. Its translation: CASSSIAENTGELFF.

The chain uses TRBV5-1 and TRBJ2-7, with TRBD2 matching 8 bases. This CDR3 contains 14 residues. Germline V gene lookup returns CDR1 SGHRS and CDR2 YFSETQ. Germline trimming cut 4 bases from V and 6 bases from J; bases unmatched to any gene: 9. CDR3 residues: CASSPSGSGSEQYF. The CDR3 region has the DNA TGCGCCAGCAGCCCAAGCGGGAGTGGCTCCGAGCAGTACTTC.

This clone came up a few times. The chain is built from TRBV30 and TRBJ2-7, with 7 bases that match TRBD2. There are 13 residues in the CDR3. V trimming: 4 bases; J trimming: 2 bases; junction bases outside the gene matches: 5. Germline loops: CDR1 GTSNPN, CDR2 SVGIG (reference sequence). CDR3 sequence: CAWKRGPTYEQYF. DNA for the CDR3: TGTGCCTGGAAGCGGGGTCCAACCTACGAGCAGTACTTC.

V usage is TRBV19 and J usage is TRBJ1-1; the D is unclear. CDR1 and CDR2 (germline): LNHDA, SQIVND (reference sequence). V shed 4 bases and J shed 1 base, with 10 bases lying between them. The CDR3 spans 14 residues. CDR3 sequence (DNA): TGTGCCAGTAGTAGTCAGGCTACGAACACTGAAGCTTTCTTT. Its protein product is CASSSQATNTEAFF.

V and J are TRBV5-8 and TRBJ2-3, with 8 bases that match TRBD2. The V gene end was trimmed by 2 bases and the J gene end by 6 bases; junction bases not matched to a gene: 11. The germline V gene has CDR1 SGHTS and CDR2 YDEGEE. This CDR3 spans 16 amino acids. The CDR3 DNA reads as TGTGCCAGCAGCTTAGGGTTCAGCGGGAGATCCGATACGCAGTATTTT. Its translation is CASSLGFSGRSDTQYF.